The rows below give T cell receptor beta chains drawn from one sample of a study of CD8+ T cells in alopecia areata. Assay: immunoSEQ multiplex PCR; the TCRdb copy retains only in-frame clones and omits some. The sample lists approximately 180,000 clones, roughly 60% occurring once. The sample in question was CD4+ T cells sorted from blood, obtained at week 24, from a patient treated with tofacitinib. These receptors came from a human donor with alopecia areata. The CDR3 runs from the conserved cysteine through the conserved F or W. Each record gives: CDR3 DNA, CDR3 protein, V gene, D gene, J gene, clone size. D genes are given only for firm matches. The size entry is marked missing in some rows and otherwise reads once, few, many or a size class.

cdr3_nt: TGTGCCAGCAGATTCTTGAGCTTGGGCGAGCAGTACTTC
cdr3_aa: CASRFLSLGEQYF
v_call: TRBV5-6
d_call: .
j_call: TRBJ2-7
clone_size: few

cdr3_nt: TGCAGCGCCTGGACGGAGGTATCTGGAAACACCATATATTTT
cdr3_aa: CSAWTEVSGNTIYF
v_call: TRBV29-1
d_call: .
j_call: TRBJ1-3
clone_size: .

cdr3_nt: TGTGCCTGGACCAACGGGCAGGGGAGGACTGAAGCTTTCTTT
cdr3_aa: CAWTNGQGRTEAFF
v_call: TRBV30
d_call: .
j_call: TRBJ1-1
clone_size: .

cdr3_nt: TGCAGCGTTGCGCGACGGCTGAACACTGAAGCTTTCTTT
cdr3_aa: CSVARRLNTEAFF
v_call: TRBV29-1
d_call: .
j_call: TRBJ1-1
clone_size: .

cdr3_nt: TGTGCCAGCAGCTTCGGGCAGGACTATGGCTACACCTTC
cdr3_aa: CASSFGQDYGYTF
v_call: TRBV5-4
d_call: .
j_call: TRBJ1-2
clone_size: few

cdr3_nt: TGTGCCAGCAGCTTGGGGGGAGCCATTAGCAATCAGCCCCAGCATTTT
cdr3_aa: CASSLGGAISNQPQHF
v_call: TRBV5-6
d_call: .
j_call: TRBJ1-5
clone_size: .

cdr3_nt: TGCGCCAGCAGCCCCCTGGGAGGGGGTCAGCCCCAGCATTTT
cdr3_aa: CASSPLGGGQPQHF
v_call: TRBV5-1
d_call: .
j_call: TRBJ1-5
clone_size: .

cdr3_nt: TGTGCCTGGAGGAAGGTTGGAACAGATACGCAGTATTTT
cdr3_aa: CAWRKVGTDTQYF
v_call: TRBV30
d_call: .
j_call: TRBJ2-3
clone_size: few

cdr3_nt: TGTGCCTGGAGTGTATCGGGACAGGGGGCGCGGGGTGGCTACACCTTC
cdr3_aa: CAWSVSGQGARGGYTF
v_call: TRBV30
d_call: TRBD1
j_call: TRBJ1-2
clone_size: .

cdr3_nt: TGTGCCAGCTCACCACCATCAGGGGGTTTAACCGGGGCCAACGTCCTGACTTTC
cdr3_aa: CASSPPSGGLTGANVLTF
v_call: TRBV18
d_call: TRBD1
j_call: TRBJ2-6
clone_size: .

cdr3_nt: TGTGCCAGCAGCCCCTGGCAGAGAGGAGACACCGGGGAGCTGTTTTTT
cdr3_aa: CASSPWQRGDTGELFF
v_call: TRBV14
d_call: .
j_call: TRBJ2-2
clone_size: many

cdr3_nt: TGTGCCAGCAGACCAGAACAGGGAGTCGGGGAGCTGTTTTTT
cdr3_aa: CASRPEQGVGELFF
v_call: TRBV6-1
d_call: .
j_call: TRBJ2-2
clone_size: few

cdr3_nt: TGTGCCTGGAGTGTAGCGGACAGGGGGACCGGGGAGCTGTTTTTT
cdr3_aa: CAWSVADRGTGELFF
v_call: TRBV30
d_call: TRBD1
j_call: TRBJ2-2
clone_size: few

cdr3_nt: TGTGCCTGGAGCTTGGGACAGGGAAACACCGGGGAGCTGTTTTTT
cdr3_aa: CAWSLGQGNTGELFF
v_call: TRBV30
d_call: TRBD1
j_call: TRBJ2-2
clone_size: .

cdr3_nt: TGTGCCAGCAGCGAGCGTGTAGACACTGAAGCTTTCTTT
cdr3_aa: CASSERVDTEAFF
v_call: TRBV9
d_call: .
j_call: TRBJ1-1
clone_size: .

cdr3_nt: TGCGCCAGCAGCCAAGGACTAGCTGGAAAGACCCAGTACTTC
cdr3_aa: CASSQGLAGKTQYF
v_call: TRBV5-1
d_call: TRBD2
j_call: TRBJ2-5
clone_size: .

cdr3_nt: TGTGCCAGCAGCGCTCAATCCGGGACAGGGGGGAACGAGCAGTACTTC
cdr3_aa: CASSAQSGTGGNEQYF
v_call: TRBV7-9
d_call: TRBD1
j_call: TRBJ2-7
clone_size: .